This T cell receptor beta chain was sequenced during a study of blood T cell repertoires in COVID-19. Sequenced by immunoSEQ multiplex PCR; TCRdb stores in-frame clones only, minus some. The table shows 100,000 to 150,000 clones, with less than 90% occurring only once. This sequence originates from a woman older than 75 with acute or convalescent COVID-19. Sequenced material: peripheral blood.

The CDR3 sequence is CASSQGHSQETQYF. CDR3 coding DNA: TGTGCCAGCAGCCAAGGTCACAGTCAAGAGACCCAGTACTTC. The rearrangement links TRBV4-2 to TRBJ2-5; no reliable D call. The CDR3 covers 14 residues. Germline lookup yields CDR1 LGHNA and CDR2 YNFKEQ. V lost 1 base and J 2 bases, leaving 8 bases between the germline ends.